The source of this T cell receptor beta chain is a study of cytomegalovirus exposure and HLA in healthy donors (dated 2017 in TCRdb). In the study overall: In an earlier analysis of fewer than 750 of the donors, around 300 Gb of sequence data and 117 million unique TCR beta sequences from some 170 million T cells were reported. Four to six DR-DQ haplotypes were handled as single units for association and clustering, since linkage in the cohort was strong. The aim of the study was to test whether cataloging public T cell receptors could identify signatures of past pathogen exposure. The number of typed donors differed by locus: about 620-640 for A, B, C, DRB1 and DQB1; 522 for DQA1; approximately 600 for DPA1; and about 450 for DPB1. In the later analysis, no new phenotypic data were used to find candidate immune exposures; instead, reliance was placed on TCR beta sequences and their occurrence across donors. To predict cytomegalovirus infection status, the study brought together high-throughput TCR immunosequencing, statistical association of individual TCRs with disease status, and machine learning. To decide whether each TCR beta V gene segment behaved as functional or pseudogenic, an earlier analysis of fewer than 750 of the donors relied on high-throughput TCR beta sequencing. The study used immunosequencing to profile the T cell repertoires of approximately 630 subjects and linked those repertoires to cytomegalovirus serostatus. Across around 400 genotyped donors of the cohort, an average of about 220,000 unique TCR beta nucleotide sequences per donor were sequenced, and approximately 17% of those sequences were non-productive. In a later genetic analysis, genome-wide SNP genotypes for about three fifths of the roughly 670 donors were used, and that subset was treated as a discovery cohort. All discovery cohort repertoires had been generated on a single sequencing platform. Besides the first cohort of 500 to 700 subjects, a separate validation cohort made up of about 120 different subjects was used. Class I and class II HLA loci were covered by the typing at four-digit resolution. Alongside the repertoire data, information on donor age, sex, ethnicity and CMV serostatus was compiled. Among the roughly 370 genotyped donors, approximately 76% belonged to the genetic ancestry cluster associated with self-reported Caucasian donors. Roughly 300 gigabases of sequencing data and roughly 81 million unique TCR sequences made up an early release that covered about 640 HLA-typed donors. To study patterns of TCR occurrence, a later analysis re-analyzed previously published TCR beta repertoires from under 750 donors and added high-resolution HLA genotyping.

The cohort comprised around 700 healthy bone marrow donors. At the time of sampling, all cohort members were nominally healthy, though unrecorded immune exposures were likely present. The donor tested CMV seronegative, placing the donor among the 300 to 450 seronegative members of the cohort. A peripheral blood sample was provided by each donor, and peripheral blood mononuclear cells were used for TCR beta sequencing. The Qiagen DNeasy Blood Extraction Kit was used to extract genomic DNA from the blood cell samples. In its sample, this clone was seen a few times. The target of this receptor is not known. No much larger clonotype is one base removed from it; base qualities were not supplied. Library prep was done by the immunoSEQ multiplex PCR assay. A mixture of 60 forward primers for TCR Vbeta segments and 13 reverse primers for TCR Jbeta segments was used in the multiplex PCR. Amplification of the CDR3 region of rearranged TCR beta genes was performed with a multiplex PCR assay on genomic DNA. Amplified TCR beta libraries were sequenced as 87-base-pair reads on the Illumina HiSeq System. The source study handled its data this way. Across the 670 or so repertoires, a later analysis counted roughly 77 million unique TCR beta chains, approximately 12 million of which were shared by at least two donors. Raw reads were error-corrected and collapsed into unique sequences with a nearest-neighbor algorithm that merged closely related sequences to remove PCR and sequencing errors. Alignment of CDR3 sequences to IMGT reference sequences was used to assign V, D and J gene segments. For a sequence to be retained, a match of at least six nucleotides to both a V gene segment and a J gene segment was required. A rearrangement counted as productive if the CDR3 had no stop codons and remained in frame with V and J, and every other rearrangement counted as non-productive. CDR3 was defined according to IMGT convention as the region running from the second conserved V-encoded cysteine to the conserved J-encoded phenylalanine. The earlier analysis of more than 450 of the donors excluded sequences that lacked an unambiguous match to a single V gene segment. An earlier analysis of some 610 of the donors called V segments functional above 56.7% productive rearrangements and segregating when the between-donor standard deviation exceeded 5%. A statistical classification framework was built to diagnose cytomegalovirus status from the catalog of TCR beta chain sequences. In a later analysis, TCR nucleotide sequences were compared against IMGT/GENE-DB human TR gene sequences so that V and J genes could be assigned. A later analysis assigned CDR3 sequences and most-parsimonious VDJ recombination scenarios with the TCRdist pipeline. In a later analysis, each TCR beta chain was defined by its CDR3 amino acid sequence together with its V-gene family, and reads without a unique V-gene family were excluded. A later analysis removed several hundred highly shared, low-generation-probability nucleotide sequences to deal with suspected cross-contamination and a sequencing artifact. In a later analysis, a clonal expansion index was calculated for each public chain from normalized within-repertoire ranks of inferred template counts. In a later analysis, generation probabilities were computed using a VDJ recombination model fitted to out-of-frame rearrangements, and the results were checked against IGoR. Hypergeometric tests were used in a later analysis to score TCR-TCR, TCR-HLA and TCR-CMV co-occurrence, with a repertoire-size bias correction applied to the TCR pairs. To estimate false discovery rates, a later analysis permuted the HLA or CMV assignments 20 times. A later analysis grouped co-occurring TCRs with DBSCAN, adding TCRdist sequence similarity when clustering within HLA-allele-positive subsets. Co-occurrence clustering excluded repertoires with fewer than 30,000 or more than 120,000 public chains, plus five with anomalous nucleotide sharing. In TCRdb, the immuneACCESS table is reduced to in-frame sequences with V and J assigned. These tables do not hold every clone; where another copy was compared, an unresolved V gene accounts for under half, and the others remain unexplained. The V and J calls and clone size were taken over from that table, and D and trimming were inferred from the DNA. The sample yields about 150,000 clones; roughly 80% were counted once. The top ten constitute about 1.3% of the sample.

From the germline V gene, CDR1 is SGHDT and CDR2 is YYEEEE. The V end loses 3 bases and the J end loses 2 bases, and a stretch of 12 bases separates them. The CDR3 spans 14 residues, from the cysteine through the phenylalanine. The CDR3 DNA has 42 bases and is translated from base 1. Study-level results and caveats: In both the original and validation cohorts, the classifier was reported to diagnose cytomegalovirus status with high specificity and sensitivity. Because counts were too low, roughly 17 rarely observed V segments, including chromosome 9 orphons, were left out of the earlier analysis of roughly 600 of the donors. The authors suggested that the approach could potentially be extended to other disease states and immunological phenotypes. In vitro tests confirmed that a few of the cytomegalovirus-associated TCR beta chains recognize cytomegalovirus antigens. The only immune exposure information available for the cohort was CMV serostatus. Only TCR beta chains were sequenced in this cohort, and the absence of alpha or paired-chain data limited detectable features. In a later analysis, TCR association rates were found to vary across HLA loci, with the most associated TCRs seen for DRB1 alleles and the fewest for HLA-C alleles. A total of roughly 160 TCR beta chains were listed by the study as associated with cytomegalovirus. In a later analysis, several top co-occurrence clusters were reported to appear linked to parvovirus B19, influenza, CMV and Epstein-Barr virus. Because HLA typing was missing for some donors at each locus, association tests included only the typed subset. Assigning TCR associations to individual alleles was difficult when HLA alleles, especially DR and DQ, strongly co-occurred. A further reported finding was that TCR beta sequences accurately predicted the HLA-A and HLA-B alleles for most subjects in the first cohort. A later analysis found that HLA-associated TCR beta chains were more clonally expanded and had lower generation probabilities than equally common non-associated chains. Linkage disequilibrium might explain the correlated functional status among segregating V segments, but an unknown experimental factor could not be ruled out. Some IMGT-functional V segments, including TRBV6-2 and TRBV6-3, could not be distinguished by the 87-base-pair reads and were therefore excluded. Across donors, most TCR sequences were observed very rarely, whereas some public TCRs were present in many individuals. A later genetic analysis associated a missense DCLRE1C variant with V-gene and J-gene trimming of TCR beta chains, and an independent cohort replicated the association. A cluster of highly shared sequence variants was judged likely to represent a technical artifact of the sequencing pipeline. In a later analysis, around 15,000 TCR beta sequences were associated with specific HLA alleles at a false discovery rate of 0.05. A later genetic analysis reported fewer N-insertions in productive TCRs among donors in an Asian-associated ancestry cluster than the approximately 700-donor mean. Broadly in line with IMGT annotations, most TCR beta V segments showed up in productive rearrangements about 87% or about 30% of the time in an earlier analysis of 450 to 600 of the donors. Most CMV-associated TCR beta chains appeared to be HLA-restricted in a later analysis, and the HLA associations seemed to be driven largely by CMV exposure. Roughly uniform sequencing depth across donors was assumed in presence/absence analyses, although this assumption may not hold.

This TCR derives from a man younger than 35 in good health and CMV-seronegative. The V and J genes are TRBV5-6 and TRBJ2-7, and possibly TRBD1, on 5 matching bases. The sequencing input was PBMCs. The CDR3 loop reads CASSWRDRPYEQYF. In nucleotides, the sequence is TGTGCCAGCAGCTGGAGAGACAGACCCTACGAGCAGTACTTC.